The source of this T cell receptor beta chain is a study of follicular helper T cells after annual influenza vaccination. As for the study in general: Days 0, 7 and 28 post-vaccination were the blood draw times.

TCRdb's copy holds only in-frame clones and misses some; the assay was immunoSEQ multiplex PCR. Seen here are several thousand clones, about four fifths observed once, and the top ten hold around 0.98%. CDR3 size: 13 residues. Germline trimming cut 4 bases from V and 4 bases from J; bases unmatched to any gene: 4. Germline lookup yields CDR1 SNHLY and CDR2 FYNNEI. Study-level points and caveats: Only roughly 9-21% of analyzed cells yielded productive TCRB sequences.

Time point denoted: 2014-2015 season, pre-vaccination. Non-naive CD4+CXCR5+PD-1+ cTfh were sorted into ICOS+CD38+ and ICOS-CD38- fractions. As to this clone: No antigen is known for it.

The sequence came from an adult who received the influenza vaccine. The source material was CXCR5+ CD38- circulating T follicular helper cells from blood, sampled on the day of influenza vaccination. This sample's subset: circulating Tfh, non-naive CD4+CXCR5+PD-1+ (ICOS+CD38+ or ICOS-CD38-). The V and J genes are TRBV2 and TRBJ2-7; 7 bases match TRBD1. CDR3 sequence reads: CASSGTGDYEQYF. For the CDR3, the DNA is TGTGCCAGCAGTGGCACAGGGGATTACGAGCAGTACTTC.